These T cell receptor beta chains were read from a single sample in a study of blood T cell repertoires in COVID-19. The method was immunoSEQ multiplex PCR; TCRdb's version includes in-frame clones alone and lacks a portion of them. This table has roughly 50,000 clones, more than 70% appearing once. The sample consisted of peripheral blood. The source of these receptors is a human donor in a cohort sampled during active COVID-19. CDR3s include the opening cysteine and the closing phenylalanine or tryptophan. Fields, in order: D gene, V gene, J gene, clone size, CDR3 DNA, CDR3 protein. D genes are given only for firm matches. For some rows the clone size is stated as once, few or many, or as a class when expanded; others skip it.

d_gene: TRBD1; v_gene: TRBV13; j_gene: TRBJ1-3; abundance: once; CDR3nt: TGTGCCAGCAGCTTCGGGGCAGGGGGTGGAAACACCATATATTTT; CDR3aa: CASSFGAGGGNTIYF
d_gene: TRBD1; v_gene: TRBV19; j_gene: TRBJ2-6; abundance: -; CDR3nt: TGTGCCACGGGACAGGGTACAACTTGGGCCAACGTCCTGACTTTC; CDR3aa: CATGQGTTWANVLTF
d_gene: -; v_gene: TRBV3-1/TRBV3-2; j_gene: TRBJ2-7; abundance: -; CDR3nt: TGTGCCAGCAGCCCGTCCCCCCCAGTCGAGCAGTACTTC; CDR3aa: CASSPSPPVEQYF
d_gene: TRBD1; v_gene: TRBV5-5; j_gene: TRBJ1-5; abundance: -; CDR3nt: TGTGCCAGCAGCATCCAGGACAGGGCCAATCAGCCCCAGCATTTT; CDR3aa: CASSIQDRANQPQHF
d_gene: -; v_gene: TRBV5-1; j_gene: TRBJ2-5; abundance: -; CDR3nt: TGCGCCAGCAGCTTGGGGGGACTGACAGAGACCCAGTACTTC; CDR3aa: CASSLGGLTETQYF
d_gene: -; v_gene: TRBV4-1; j_gene: TRBJ1-6; abundance: -; CDR3nt: TGCGCCAGCAGCCAAGACCCGGGACACTTAACACCCCTCCACTTT; CDR3aa: CASSQDPGHLTPLHF
d_gene: -; v_gene: TRBV4-3; j_gene: TRBJ2-1; abundance: -; CDR3nt: TGCGCCAGCAGCCAAGATCCCATCTACAATGAGCAGTTCTTC; CDR3aa: CASSQDPIYNEQFF
d_gene: -; v_gene: TRBV4-3; j_gene: TRBJ1-4; abundance: -; CDR3nt: TGCGCCAGCAGCCAAGAAGGGGGAAGAGGTAATGAAAAACTGTTTTTT; CDR3aa: CASSQEGGRGNEKLFF
d_gene: -; v_gene: TRBV2; j_gene: TRBJ1-3; abundance: -; CDR3nt: TGTGCCAGCACTACCCGGTTGTGGGCTGGCTCTGGAAACACCATATATTTT; CDR3aa: CASTTRLWAGSGNTIYF
d_gene: -; v_gene: TRBV6-2/TRBV6-3; j_gene: TRBJ1-3; abundance: once; CDR3nt: TGTGCCAGCAGTTATTGGCAGGCGCCGTCCTCTGGAAACACCATATATTTT; CDR3aa: CASSYWQAPSSGNTIYF
d_gene: -; v_gene: TRBV3-1/TRBV3-2; j_gene: TRBJ2-7; abundance: -; CDR3nt: TGTGCCAGCAGCCATGCGATAGTCTCCTACGAGCAGTACTTC; CDR3aa: CASSHAIVSYEQYF
d_gene: TRBD2; v_gene: TRBV11-2; j_gene: TRBJ2-1; abundance: -; CDR3nt: TGTGCCAGCAGCTCACTAGCGGGGGGATACAATGAGCAGTTCTTC; CDR3aa: CASSSLAGGYNEQFF
d_gene: -; v_gene: TRBV19; j_gene: TRBJ2-1; abundance: -; CDR3nt: TGTGCCAGTTCACGGCCCTCTAGCGTAAACAATGAGCAGTTCTTC; CDR3aa: CASSRPSSVNNEQFF
d_gene: TRBD1; v_gene: TRBV4-1; j_gene: TRBJ1-2; abundance: once; CDR3nt: TGCGCCAGCAGCCACCCGCCGGGACAGGGGAACTATGGCTACACCTTC; CDR3aa: CASSHPPGQGNYGYTF
d_gene: -; v_gene: TRBV18; j_gene: TRBJ2-2; abundance: -; CDR3nt: TGTGCCAGCTCACCCCTCGGGGAGCTGTTTTTT; CDR3aa: CASSPLGELFF
d_gene: TRBD2; v_gene: TRBV9; j_gene: TRBJ2-5; abundance: -; CDR3nt: TGTGCCAGCAGCCGTAGCACTAGCGAAGAGACCCAGTACTTC; CDR3aa: CASSRSTSEETQYF
d_gene: -; v_gene: TRBV29-1; j_gene: TRBJ2-7; abundance: -; CDR3nt: TGCAGCGTTGATAAGGGGAACTACGAGCAGTACTTC; CDR3aa: CSVDKGNYEQYF
d_gene: TRBD1; v_gene: TRBV5-5; j_gene: TRBJ1-2; abundance: -; CDR3nt: TGTGCCAGCAGGACAGGGGATCAATACTATGGCTACACCTTC; CDR3aa: CASRTGDQYYGYTF
d_gene: TRBD1; v_gene: TRBV29-1; j_gene: TRBJ1-2; abundance: -; CDR3nt: TGCAGCGTTGAAGGGGGTGACAGGGGGTTTCGACGCTACACCTTC; CDR3aa: CSVEGGDRGFRRYTF
d_gene: -; v_gene: TRBV2; j_gene: TRBJ1-2; abundance: -; CDR3nt: TGTGCCAGCAGTGAACAGGGGAGGGGTGGCTACACCTTC; CDR3aa: CASSEQGRGGYTF
d_gene: -; v_gene: TRBV5-8; j_gene: TRBJ1-4; abundance: -; CDR3nt: TGTGCCAGCAGCTCGGGAAGGGCAACAACTAATGAAAAACTGTTTTTT; CDR3aa: CASSSGRATTNEKLFF
d_gene: -; v_gene: TRBV6-5; j_gene: TRBJ2-3; abundance: once; CDR3nt: TGTGCCAGCAGTTACTCGGGGCGGCCTAGCACAGATACGCAGTATTTT; CDR3aa: CASSYSGRPSTDTQYF
d_gene: -; v_gene: TRBV14; j_gene: TRBJ1-5; abundance: -; CDR3nt: TGTGCCAGCAGCCCACTTGAAAGCAATCAGCCCCAGCATTTT; CDR3aa: CASSPLESNQPQHF
d_gene: TRBD2; v_gene: TRBV7-2; j_gene: TRBJ2-5; abundance: -; CDR3nt: TGTGCCAGCAGCTTAGTCGCGGGGGGGCAAGAGACCCAGTACTTC; CDR3aa: CASSLVAGGQETQYF
d_gene: -; v_gene: TRBV4-1; j_gene: TRBJ1-6; abundance: -; CDR3nt: TGCGCCAGCAGCCAAACCTGGCTCAATAATTCACCCCTCCACTTT; CDR3aa: CASSQTWLNNSPLHF
d_gene: TRBD1; v_gene: TRBV5-6; j_gene: TRBJ1-4; abundance: -; CDR3nt: TGTGCCAGCGGATTAACAGGGGAGTTGTTTGAAAAACTGTTTTTT; CDR3aa: CASGLTGELFEKLFF
d_gene: -; v_gene: TRBV6-1; j_gene: TRBJ1-3; abundance: -; CDR3nt: TGTGCCAGCAGTGACCTCGGGTTTGGCTCTGGAAACACCATATATTTT; CDR3aa: CASSDLGFGSGNTIYF
d_gene: TRBD1; v_gene: TRBV27; j_gene: TRBJ2-5; abundance: -; CDR3nt: TGTGCCAGCAGCAAAACAGGGGGGTTCGGAGAGACCCAGTACTTC; CDR3aa: CASSKTGGFGETQYF
d_gene: TRBD1; v_gene: TRBV7-9; j_gene: TRBJ2-3; abundance: -; CDR3nt: TGTGCCAGCAGCCCGCGATGGACAGGGAGCACAGATACGCAGTATTTT; CDR3aa: CASSPRWTGSTDTQYF
d_gene: TRBD1; v_gene: TRBV19; j_gene: TRBJ1-4; abundance: -; CDR3nt: TGTGCCAGTAGTAGCGGGACAGGGGGCCCCGCAACTAATGAAAAACTGTTTTTT; CDR3aa: CASSSGTGGPATNEKLFF
d_gene: TRBD2; v_gene: TRBV3-1/TRBV3-2; j_gene: TRBJ2-5; abundance: -; CDR3nt: TGTGCCACCCTCCGGACTAGCGGGGGGGAGACCCAGTACTTC; CDR3aa: CATLRTSGGETQYF
d_gene: TRBD2; v_gene: TRBV6-6; j_gene: TRBJ2-1; abundance: once; CDR3nt: TGTGCCAGCAGTCGCCGGACTAGCGGGGGGAATGAGCAGTTCTTC; CDR3aa: CASSRRTSGGNEQFF
d_gene: -; v_gene: TRBV6-2/TRBV6-3; j_gene: TRBJ1-6; abundance: -; CDR3nt: TGTGCCAGCAGTTACCAGGGCGCGATGGGGTATTCACCCCTCCACTTT; CDR3aa: CASSYQGAMGYSPLHF
d_gene: -; v_gene: TRBV30; j_gene: TRBJ2-7; abundance: -; CDR3nt: TGTGCCTGGACCCGCGGACAATTCTACGAGCAGTACTTC; CDR3aa: CAWTRGQFYEQYF
d_gene: TRBD1; v_gene: TRBV10-2; j_gene: TRBJ2-7; abundance: -; CDR3nt: TGCGCCAGCAGGGACAGACGGACAGGATCCTACGAGCAGTACTTC; CDR3aa: CASRDRRTGSYEQYF
d_gene: TRBD2; v_gene: TRBV11-2; j_gene: TRBJ2-7; abundance: -; CDR3nt: TGTGCCAGCAGGGGAATTAGCGGGGGGCCGTACGAGCAGTACTTC; CDR3aa: CASRGISGGPYEQYF
d_gene: -; v_gene: TRBV7-3; j_gene: TRBJ2-7; abundance: -; CDR3nt: TGTGCCAGCAGCCCCGGGCCCTCGTCAGGGGAGCAGTACTTC; CDR3aa: CASSPGPSSGEQYF
d_gene: TRBD1; v_gene: TRBV5-1; j_gene: TRBJ1-5; abundance: -; CDR3nt: TGCGCCAGCAGCCCTACAGGGGCCGATCAGCCCCAGCATTTT; CDR3aa: CASSPTGADQPQHF
d_gene: TRBD2; v_gene: TRBV2; j_gene: TRBJ2-7; abundance: -; CDR3nt: TGTGCCAGCAGTGAAGCGGGGACTAGCGGCCAGTACTTC; CDR3aa: CASSEAGTSGQYF
d_gene: -; v_gene: TRBV6-2/TRBV6-3; j_gene: TRBJ2-2; abundance: -; CDR3nt: TGTGCCAGCAGTTACTCGCGGGCCGCGGGGGCGGCCGGGGAGCTGTTTTTT; CDR3aa: CASSYSRAAGAAGELFF
d_gene: TRBD1; v_gene: TRBV27; j_gene: TRBJ1-2; abundance: -; CDR3nt: TGTGCCAGCAGTACCCGGGACAGGCCGAATGGCTACACCTTC; CDR3aa: CASSTRDRPNGYTF
d_gene: -; v_gene: TRBV7-8; j_gene: TRBJ2-1; abundance: -; CDR3nt: TGTGCCAGCACCATGGGCGGGGAGAACTTCAAAGGGCAGTTCTTC; CDR3aa: CASTMGGENFKGQFF
d_gene: TRBD1; v_gene: TRBV27; j_gene: TRBJ2-5; abundance: -; CDR3nt: TGTGCCAGCAGTGCCAGACAGGGCCAAGAGACCCAGTACTTC; CDR3aa: CASSARQGQETQYF
d_gene: TRBD1; v_gene: TRBV7-9; j_gene: TRBJ1-2; abundance: -; CDR3nt: TGTGCCAGCAGCTTACTAACGGACAGGGTCAACTATGGCTACACCTTC; CDR3aa: CASSLLTDRVNYGYTF
d_gene: TRBD1; v_gene: TRBV27; j_gene: TRBJ1-4; abundance: -; CDR3nt: TGTGCCAGCAGTTTCGGGACAGGGCGACTGTTTTTT; CDR3aa: CASSFGTGRLFF
d_gene: -; v_gene: TRBV5-1; j_gene: TRBJ2-6; abundance: -; CDR3nt: TGCGCCAGCAGCGTCTCCAGCTCTGGGGCCAACGTCCTGACTTTC; CDR3aa: CASSVSSSGANVLTF
d_gene: TRBD1; v_gene: TRBV15; j_gene: TRBJ1-2; abundance: -; CDR3nt: TGTGCCACCAGCGAGGGACAGCTCAACTATGGCTACACCTTC; CDR3aa: CATSEGQLNYGYTF
d_gene: TRBD2; v_gene: TRBV5-1; j_gene: TRBJ2-1; abundance: -; CDR3nt: TGCGCCAGCAGCCCCGGACTAGCGGGGGACAATGAGCAGTTCTTC; CDR3aa: CASSPGLAGDNEQFF
d_gene: TRBD2; v_gene: TRBV2; j_gene: TRBJ2-3; abundance: -; CDR3nt: TGTGCCAGCAGTTTGGGGCTAGCGGGGGGCACAGATACGCAGTATTTT; CDR3aa: CASSLGLAGGTDTQYF
d_gene: TRBD2; v_gene: TRBV10-3; j_gene: TRBJ2-4; abundance: -; CDR3nt: TGTGCCATCAGTGAGTCTGGACTAGCCCTTAATGCCAAAAACATTCAGTACTTC; CDR3aa: CAISESGLALNAKNIQYF
d_gene: -; v_gene: TRBV3-1/TRBV3-2; j_gene: TRBJ2-3; abundance: -; CDR3nt: TGTGCCAGCAGCCAAGGGGTGGCCCGGGCAGATACGCAGTATTTT; CDR3aa: CASSQGVARADTQYF
d_gene: TRBD2; v_gene: TRBV30; j_gene: TRBJ2-3; abundance: -; CDR3nt: TGTGCCTGGAGTGTGGGGACTAGCGTGCGCACAGATACGCAGTATTTT; CDR3aa: CAWSVGTSVRTDTQYF
d_gene: TRBD2; v_gene: TRBV3-1/TRBV3-2; j_gene: TRBJ2-1; abundance: -; CDR3nt: TGTGCCAGCAGCAGTCCCGGGACTAGTTACAATGAGCAGTTCTTC; CDR3aa: CASSSPGTSYNEQFF
d_gene: -; v_gene: TRBV4-3; j_gene: TRBJ2-5; abundance: few; CDR3nt: TGCGCCAGCAGCCAAGATTATCGGGGTATCCAAGAGACCCAGTACTTC; CDR3aa: CASSQDYRGIQETQYF